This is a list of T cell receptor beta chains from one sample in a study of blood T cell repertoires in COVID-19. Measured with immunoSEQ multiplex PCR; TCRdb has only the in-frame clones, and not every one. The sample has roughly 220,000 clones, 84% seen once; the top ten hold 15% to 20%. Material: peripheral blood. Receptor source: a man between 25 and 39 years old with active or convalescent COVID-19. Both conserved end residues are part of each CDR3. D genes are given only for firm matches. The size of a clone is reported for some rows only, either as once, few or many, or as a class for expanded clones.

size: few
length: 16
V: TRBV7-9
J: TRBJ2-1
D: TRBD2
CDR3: CASSPRTSGGTTEQFF
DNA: TGTGCCAGCAGCCCGAGGACTAGCGGGGGGACCACCGAGCAGTTCTTC

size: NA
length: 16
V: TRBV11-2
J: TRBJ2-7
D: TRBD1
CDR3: CASSFLPGQGFHEQYF
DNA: TGTGCCAGCAGCTTCCTACCGGGACAGGGGTTCCACGAGCAGTACTTC

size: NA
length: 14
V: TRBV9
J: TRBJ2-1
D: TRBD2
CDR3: CASSVLAGVQEQFF
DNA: TGTGCCAGCAGCGTTTTAGCGGGAGTCCAAGAGCAGTTCTTC

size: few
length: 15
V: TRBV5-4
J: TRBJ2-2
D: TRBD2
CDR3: CATGTGTRNTGELFF
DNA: TGTGCCACCGGGACCGGGACTAGAAACACCGGGGAGCTGTTTTTT

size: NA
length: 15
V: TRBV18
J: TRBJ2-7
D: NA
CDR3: CASSPAGAETYEQYF
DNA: TGTGCCAGCTCACCAGCGGGGGCAGAAACCTACGAGCAGTACTTC

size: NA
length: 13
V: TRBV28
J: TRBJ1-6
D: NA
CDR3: CASSLGQNSPLHF
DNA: TGTGCCAGCAGTTTAGGGCAGAATTCACCCCTCCACTTT

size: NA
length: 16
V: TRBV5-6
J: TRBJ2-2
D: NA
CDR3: CASSPRTTWGTGELFF
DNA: TGTGCCAGCAGCCCACGGACAACCTGGGGCACCGGGGAGCTGTTTTTT

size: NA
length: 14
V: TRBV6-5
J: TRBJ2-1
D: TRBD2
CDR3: CASSRAVERGEQFF
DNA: TGTGCCAGCAGCAGGGCAGTCGAGCGGGGTGAGCAGTTCTTC

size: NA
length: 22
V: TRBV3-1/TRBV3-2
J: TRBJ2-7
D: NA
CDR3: CASSQGTGGFRMTSGVIYEQYF
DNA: TGTGCCAGCAGCCAAGGGACAGGGGGCTTTAGAATGACTAGCGGGGTAATCTACGAGCAGTACTTC

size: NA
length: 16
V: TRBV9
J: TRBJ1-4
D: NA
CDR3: CASSGKSGATNEKLFF
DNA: TGTGCCAGCAGCGGGAAGTCAGGGGCCACTAATGAAAAACTGTTTTTT

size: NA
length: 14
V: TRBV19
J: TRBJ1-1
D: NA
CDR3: CASSVGDTDTEAFF
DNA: TGTGCCAGTAGTGTAGGGGACACGGACACTGAAGCTTTCTTT

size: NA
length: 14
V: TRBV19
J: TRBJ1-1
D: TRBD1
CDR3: CASSSDRGIAEAFF
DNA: TGTGCCAGTAGTTCCGACAGGGGGATCGCTGAAGCTTTCTTT

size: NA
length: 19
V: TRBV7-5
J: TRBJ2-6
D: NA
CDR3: CVRSLVGLAGLSGANVLTF
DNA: TGTGTCAGAAGCTTAGTAGGACTAGCGGGGTTGTCTGGGGCCAACGTCCTGACTTTC

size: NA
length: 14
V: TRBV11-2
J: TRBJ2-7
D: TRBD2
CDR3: CASSLGGGLHEQYF
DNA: TGTGCCAGCAGCTTAGGCGGGGGGCTCCACGAGCAGTACTTC

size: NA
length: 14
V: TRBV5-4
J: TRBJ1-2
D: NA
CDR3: CASSLNPSYYGYTF
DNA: TGTGCCAGCAGCTTAAACCCGAGCTACTATGGCTACACCTTC

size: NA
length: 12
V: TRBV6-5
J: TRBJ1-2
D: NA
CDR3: CASSSMSGGYTF
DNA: TGTGCCAGCAGCTCAATGTCGGGGGGCTACACCTTC

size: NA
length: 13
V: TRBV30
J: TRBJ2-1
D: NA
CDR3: CAWSVVGSTEQFF
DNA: TGTGCCTGGAGTGTAGTCGGGAGCACCGAGCAGTTCTTC

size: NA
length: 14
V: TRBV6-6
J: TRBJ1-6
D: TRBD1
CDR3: CASSGQGNNSPLHF
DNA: TGTGCCAGCAGTGGACAGGGTAATAATTCACCCCTCCACTTT

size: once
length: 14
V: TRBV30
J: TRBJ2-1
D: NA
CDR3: CAWSAGISYNEQFF
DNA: TGTGCCTGGTCTGCGGGAATCTCCTACAATGAGCAGTTCTTC

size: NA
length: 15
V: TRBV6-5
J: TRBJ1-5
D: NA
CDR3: CASALDQVGNQPQHF
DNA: TGTGCCAGCGCCTTAGACCAGGTGGGCAATCAGCCCCAGCATTTT

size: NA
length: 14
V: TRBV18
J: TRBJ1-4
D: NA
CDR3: CASSAGVGNEKLFF
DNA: TGTGCCAGCTCGGCGGGCGTGGGGAATGAAAAACTGTTTTTT

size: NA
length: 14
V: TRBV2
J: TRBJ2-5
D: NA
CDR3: CASSLFRDLETQYF
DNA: TGTGCCAGCAGTCTTTTCAGGGATTTGGAGACCCAGTACTTC